Listed below are T cell receptor beta chains from one sample, sequenced in a study of cytomegalovirus exposure and HLA in healthy donors. The protocol was immunoSEQ multiplex PCR, while the TCRdb copy is restricted to in-frame clones and leaves out a portion. The sample holds around 200,000 clones; approximately 80% are singletons and the top ten take 0.6% to 0.7%. Sequencing used PBMCs. Source of these receptors: a boy younger than 18 in good health and CMV-seronegative. CDR3s include the opening cysteine and the closing phenylalanine or tryptophan. The D gene is left open where the match is weak. Only part of the rows carry a size: once, few, many, or a class if the clone is expanded.

clone_size	d_call	v_call	j_call	cdr3_nt	cdr3_aa
few	.	TRBV30	TRBJ2-5	TGTGCCTGGGGACTACTACAAGAGACCCAGTACTTC	CAWGLLQETQYF
few	TRBD1	TRBV19	TRBJ1-6	TGTGCCACGCATCAGGGACAGGGAGCACCCCTCCACTTT	CATHQGQGAPLHF
.	.	TRBV30	TRBJ2-6	TGTGCCTCTTACTCTGGGGCCAACGTCCTGACTTTC	CASYSGANVLTF
.	.	TRBV19	TRBJ1-1	TGTGCCAGTAGCCTAACCCAGGTGGAAGCTTTCTTT	CASSLTQVEAFF
few	TRBD1	TRBV10-3	TRBJ1-3	TGTGCCATCAGGACAGGGGTAGAAGGGTATGCTGGAAACACCATATATTTT	CAIRTGVEGYAGNTIYF
.	TRBD2	TRBV11-2	TRBJ2-7	TGTGCCAGCAGCTTAGACGCTTGGAGCGGGAGGGCCTACGAGCAGTACTTC	CASSLDAWSGRAYEQYF
.	TRBD2	TRBV5-1	TRBJ2-2	TGCGCCAGCAGCTTGGCGTTCGGGGAGGGCCTCACCGGGGAGCTGTTTTTT	CASSLAFGEGLTGELFF
once	.	TRBV6-1	TRBJ2-5	TGTGCCAGCATCCCAAGTCCGAGAGATCAAGAGACCCAGTACTTC	CASIPSPRDQETQYF
.	.	TRBV7-6	TRBJ2-5	TGTGCCAGCAGCCGGCAACTAGCCGGGGAGACCCAGTACTTC	CASSRQLAGETQYF
.	.	TRBV25-1	TRBJ1-2	TGTGCCAGCCACGGCGGCCGGCTCTATGGCTACACCTTC	CASHGGRLYGYTF